The 9 T cell receptor beta chains reported below all come from one sample, sequenced in a study of OX40 agonist ivuxolimab in advanced cancers. Some clones are missing from TCRdb's copy, which holds only in-frame ones; the method was immunoSEQ multiplex PCR. The sample has some 37,000 clones, 88% seen once. Sequencing was performed on CD4+ or CD8+ T cells sorted from blood, taken in a trial of the OX40 agonist ivuxolimab. The receptor source for this set is an adult with an advanced solid tumor such as melanoma, head and neck, liver or kidney cancer.

This clone appeared a few times. The chain carries TRBV19 and TRBJ2-7, with no clear D. The ends were cut back, 5 bases at V and 0 bases at J, with 8 bases in the middle. The length of the CDR3 is 13 residues. CDR1 LNHDA and CDR2 SQIVND come from the germline V gene (reference sequence). The CDR3 spells CASSLSDSYEQYF. The DNA of the CDR3 is TGTGCCAGTAGTTTGAGCGACTCCTACGAGCAGTACTTC.

This clone has just one count. The chain has TRBV27 and TRBJ2-7, with D possibly matching TRBD1 (5 bases). There are 14 residues in the CDR3. CDR1 is MNHEY and CDR2 is SMNVEV in the germline V gene (reference sequence). The ends were cut back, 2 bases at V and 2 bases at J, with 10 bases in the middle. In DNA, the CDR3 is TGTGCCAGCAGTTTAGCTTGGGGCCCCTACGAGCAGTACTTC. Its translation: CASSLAWGPYEQYF.

The rearrangement joins TRBV27 to TRBJ2-1; D gene unclear. The CDR3 covers 15 residues. Germline CDR1 is MNHEY and CDR2 is SMNVEV (reference sequence). Trimming took 6 bases from V and 0 from J, leaving 12 bases between them. CDR3 sequence reads: CASSPQPSSYNEQFF. In nucleotides, the CDR3 is TGTGCCAGCAGCCCCCAACCAAGCTCCTACAATGAGCAGTTCTTC.

The V call is TRBV28, the J call TRBJ1-1; the D gene is possibly TRBD1 (6 bases). The germline CDR1 and CDR2 sequences are MDHEN and SYDVKM. V was shortened by 6 bases and J by 4 bases, with 12 bases between the two germline ends. The CDR3 loop spans 13 amino acids. CDR3 in amino acids: CASSDGQSTEAFF. CDR3 in DNA: TGTGCCAGCAGCGACGGACAGAGCACTGAAGCTTTCTTT.

The chain has TRBV18 and TRBJ2-2; 10 nucleotides line up with TRBD1. Germline V gene sequence: CDR1 KGHSH, CDR2 LQKENI. This CDR3 comprises 21 residues. Trimming removed 2 bases from V and 0 bases from J; junction bases left unmatched: 15. In nucleotides, the CDR3 is TGTGCCAGCTCACCAGGGGTCGGGACAGGGGAAAGCCTCGCGAACACCGGGGAGCTGTTTTTT. Residues: CASSPGVGTGESLANTGELFF.

This rearrangement joins TRBV7-9 to TRBJ2-5, with D perhaps TRBD2 (5 bases). Trimming removed 4 bases from V and 1 base from J, with 22 bases in between. Germline CDR1 is SEHNR and CDR2 is FQNEAQ (reference sequence). The CDR3 is 18 residues long. The CDR3 is CASSSDPREGAPQETQYF. The CDR3 nucleotides read TGTGCCAGCAGCTCCGACCCTCGCGAGGGAGCGCCCCAAGAGACCCAGTACTTC. The full variable domain, with the rest looked up from reference TRBV7-9 and TRBJ2-5, is DTGVSQNPRHKITKRGQNVTFRCDPISEHNRLYWYRQTLGQGPEFLTYFQNEAQLEKSRLLSDRFSAERPKGSFSTLEIQRTEQGDSAMYLCASSSDPREGAPQETQYFGPGTRLLVL.

V gene TRBV28 combines with J gene TRBJ1-5; D might be TRBD1 (5 bases). The CDR3 length is 15 residues. Trimming removed 3 bases from V and 0 bases from J, with 9 bases in between. Germline-derived CDR1 and CDR2 are MDHEN and SYDVKM. For the CDR3, the DNA is TGTGCCAGCAGTTTGGGGGATTATAGCAATCAGCCCCAGCATTTT. Encoded protein: CASSLGDYSNQPQHF.

The chain has TRBV5-4 and TRBJ2-3; D perhaps matches TRBD2 (6 bases). The CDR3 is made up of 16 amino acids. V was pared by 2 bases and J by 2 bases, with 15 bases between. From germline, CDR1 is SGHNT and CDR2 YYREEE (reference sequence). The CDR3 loop reads CASSLGAGLITDTQYF. The CDR3 DNA is TGTGCCAGCAGCTTAGGAGCGGGCTTAATCACAGATACGCAGTATTTT.

This clone was seen only once. The CDR3 sequence is CASSLHMDGDTQYF. In nucleotides, the CDR3 is TGTGCCAGCAGCTTACACATGGATGGAGATACGCAGTATTTT. The chain has TRBV7-9 and TRBJ2-3; D is undetermined. V shed 2 bases and J shed 5 bases, with 11 bases lying between them. The CDR3 totals 14 residues. Germline V gene lookup returns CDR1 SEHNR and CDR2 FQNEAQ (reference sequence).